This TCR beta chain was sequenced in a study of blood T cell repertoires in COVID-19. The assay was immunoSEQ multiplex PCR, and TCRdb's table has in-frame clones only and misses some. Here the sample spans approximately 380,000 clones, approximately 89% being singletons. V lost 5 bases and J lost 2; bases outside the gene matches: 11. The CDR3 totals 16 residues. Germline lookup yields CDR1 MNHEY and CDR2 SMNVEV (reference sequence). Participant ages covered roughly 18 to 89 years across approximately 25 US areas. This receptor was obtained from a woman in her thirties or forties who had been exposed to COVID-19. The sequenced sample consisted of PBMCs or T cells enriched from blood (not recorded which). The V call is TRBV27, the J call TRBJ1-1; 7 bases are shared with TRBD1. CDR3 DNA: TGTGCCAGCAGTCCGCGGACAGGCGGCGGTAACACTGAAGCTTTCTTT. Protein sequence: CASSPRTGGGNTEAFF.